This T cell receptor (beta chain) was observed in a study of memory CD8 T cells in hepatitis C reinfection. The wider study: A positive HCV RNA test after two negatives ≥60 days apart defined reinfection.

Documented time point: peak reinfection, 3 to 8 weeks after reinfection detection. Sorted cells were sequenced directly ex vivo without any in vitro expansion. Total naive CD8 T cells were sorted as viable CD3+ CD8+ CD45RO- cells from a couple of donors. The germline gives CDR1 MRHNA, CDR2 SNTAGT. This CDR3 spans 13 amino acids. Trimming pared 5 bases from V and 2 bases from J, leaving 9 bases between. Sequencing was performed with immunoSEQ multiplex PCR; in TCRdb, only in-frame clones are kept and a portion is missing. The sample holds 35,000 to 55,000 clones, approximately 88% seen once. The receptor was isolated from a man aged 18 to 29 with hepatitis C virus infection. Sequencing was carried out using naive CD8+ T cells sorted from blood. The chain has TRBV6-4 and TRBJ2-5; a weak D match, TRBD2 (5 bases). DNA for the CDR3: TGTGCCAGCAGTCCCGGGGAACAAGAGACCCAGTACTTC. Its protein is CASSPGEQETQYF.